The clone carrying this T cell receptor (beta chain) was detected a few times. This entry belongs to a study of read filtering for tumor transcriptome and immune sequencing. Molecular barcoded adaptors covering alpha/delta and beta/gamma chains were used on approximately 400 ng RNA. TCRdb reprocessed the reads with MiXCR, giving one entry per CDR3 protein. This table holds tens of thousands of distinct CDR3 sequences, roughly a fifth found once. The CDR3 totals 15 residues. Trimming shortened V by 1 base and J by 2 bases, and 12 bases separated the two germline ends. The germline CDR1 and CDR2 sequences are SGHVS and FNYEAQ.

Sequences were obtained from a population of CD138-negative cells sorted from bone marrow. The chain employs TRBV7-6 and TRBJ2-7; D is possibly TRBD2 (6 bases). The receptor was derived from a donor at least 40 years old with multiple myeloma. The CDR3 is CASSLVAEAAYEQYF. The DNA of the CDR3 is TGTGCCAGCAGCTTAGTAGCGGAGGCGGCCTACGAGCAGTACTTC.